What follows is one T cell receptor (beta chain) and its context. This CDR3 is built from 11 residues. With V trimmed by 8 bases and J by 14 bases, 9 bases remained unmatched. Looked up from germline, CDR1 is MNHEY and CDR2 is SVGAGI. This specimen belongs to a study of blood T cell repertoires in COVID-19. Study at large: Sites in the United States, Italy and Spain provided acute and convalescent COVID-19 samples. The analysed material was cDNA or gDNA that came from T cells, B-cell-depleted T cells, or PBMCs.

In the authors' methods: Reference gene primer amplification in the assay estimated nucleated cell counts. Here immunoSEQ multiplex PCR was the method, and the copy in TCRdb shows in-frame clones only, minus some. Clonal size and the V and J genes are those of that table, whereas D and trimming came from the DNA. The data hold a few hundred thousand clones, with roughly four fifths observed a single time. The receptor was isolated from a woman aged 25 to 45 who had recovered from COVID-19. Material: peripheral blood. The V and J genes are TRBV6-5 and TRBJ2-1; 7 positions agree with TRBD1. This CDR3 reads CASREGTAEFF. CDR3 coding DNA: TGTGCCAGCCGAGAGGGGACAGCCGAGTTCTTC.